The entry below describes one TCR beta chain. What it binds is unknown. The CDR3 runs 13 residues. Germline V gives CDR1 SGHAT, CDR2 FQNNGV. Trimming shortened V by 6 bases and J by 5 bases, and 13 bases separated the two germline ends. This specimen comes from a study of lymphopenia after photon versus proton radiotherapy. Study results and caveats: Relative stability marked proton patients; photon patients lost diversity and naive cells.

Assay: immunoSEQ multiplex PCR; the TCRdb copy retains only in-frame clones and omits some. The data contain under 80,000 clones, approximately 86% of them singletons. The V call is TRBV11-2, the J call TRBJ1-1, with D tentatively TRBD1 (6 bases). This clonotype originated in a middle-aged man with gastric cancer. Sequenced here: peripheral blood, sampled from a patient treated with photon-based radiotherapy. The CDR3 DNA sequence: TGTGCCAGCAGGGGGGCCGCGGCGACTGAAGCTTTCTTT. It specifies CASRGAAATEAFF.